Detailed here is one T cell receptor beta chain. This specimen belongs to a study of blood T cell repertoires in COVID-19. As for the study in general: COVID-19 samples collected from the United States, Italy and Spain covered acute and convalescent phases.

V was clipped by 3 bases and J by 0 bases, with 14 bases between them. The CDR3 covers 16 residues. Germline V gene sequence: CDR1 GTSNPN, CDR2 SVGIG (reference sequence). Produced via immunoSEQ multiplex PCR; TCRdb's table is partial and in-frame only. The table includes a few hundred thousand clones, 75% to 90% detected once. Those enrolled, adults aged 18 to 89 years, came from 25 or so US areas. V gene TRBV30 combines with J gene TRBJ2-2, with a possible D match to TRBD2 (5 bases). Sequenced material: PBMCs or T cells enriched from blood (not recorded which). This TCR came from a woman aged 40 to 50 who had been exposed to COVID-19. The CDR3 nucleotides read TGTGCCTGGAGCCGGCGGGCAGCCGCGAACACCGGGGAGCTGTTTTTT. This codes for CAWSRRAAANTGELFF.